A single sample gave rise to the 26 T cell receptor beta chains below, sequenced in a study of blood T cell repertoires in COVID-19. Repertoires were generated with immunoSEQ multiplex PCR, while TCRdb's copy carries only in-frame clones and drops some. The sample yields about 90,000 clones, around nine tenths seen once. The sequenced sample consisted of peripheral blood. These receptors originate from a man at least 80 years old with active or convalescent COVID-19.

A single count supports this clone. The chain links TRBV4-1 to TRBJ1-2; D is perhaps TRBD1 (6 bases). Germline CDR1 reads MGHRA; CDR2 reads YSYEKL. The germline V and J ends were trimmed by 0 bases and 6 bases, with 11 bases remaining between them. The CDR3 spans 14 residues. CDR3 bases: TGCGCCAGCAGCCAAGATCCCAGGGGTAATGGCTACACCTTC. Translated: CASSQDPRGNGYTF.

The CDR3 protein is CASSGTVLPTEAFF. The CDR3 region has the DNA TGTGCCAGCAGCGGGACAGTCCTACCCACTGAAGCTTTCTTT. The chain joins TRBV5-5 to TRBJ1-1, with 7 bases fitting TRBD1. The J segment lost 4 bases and the V segment lost 4 bases, leaving 7 bases of the junction unmatched. Looked up from germline, CDR1 is SGHKS and CDR2 is YYEKEE (reference sequence). This CDR3 contains 14 residues. The full variable domain, with the rest looked up from reference TRBV5-5 and TRBJ1-1, is DAGVTQSPTHLIKTRGQQVTLRCSPISGHKSVSWYQQVLGQGPQFIFQYYEKEERGRGNFPDRFSARQFPNYSSELNVNALLLGDSALYLCASSGTVLPTEAFFGQGTRLTVV.

By its share, this clone is medium-sized. The rearrangement links TRBV7-2 to TRBJ2-1; 11 bases are a match to TRBD2. V was clipped by 4 bases and J by 8 bases; unmatched bases: 7. The CDR3 runs 15 residues. Germline V gene sequence: CDR1 SGHTA, CDR2 FQGNSA. The CDR3 DNA follows: TGTGCCAGCAGCTATAGCGGGAGGGCGGGCGATGAGCAGTTCTTC. Protein: CASSYSGRAGDEQFF.

The V call is TRBV12-3 or TRBV12-4, the J call TRBJ1-1; D perhaps matches TRBD1 (6 bases). The CDR3 length is 13 residues. Trimming removed 8 bases from V and 9 bases from J, with 19 bases in between. As DNA, the CDR3 is TGTGCCAGCCTACCCTCGGGGGGGCTCCAAGCTTTCTTT. Translation gives CASLPSGGLQAFF.

The rearrangement uses TRBV28 and TRBJ2-1; D might be TRBD1 (6 bases). Trimming removed 5 bases at V and 10 bases at J, with 9 bases between. This CDR3 has 11 residues. Germline CDR1 reads MDHEN; CDR2 reads SYDVKM. Here the CDR3 DNA reads TGTGCCAGCAGTAGACAGGTCGAGCAGTTCTTC. Its protein product is CASSRQVEQFF.

This clone occurred once. The J gene is TRBJ1-3, the V gene TRBV7-9, with D uncertain. Germline V gene sequence: CDR1 SEHNR, CDR2 FQNEAQ (reference sequence). V was cut by 4 bases and J by 4 bases, with 11 bases left in between. The CDR3 is made up of 14 amino acids. Written as DNA, the CDR3 is TGTGCCAGCAGCTATTTAAAGCGGGGAAACACCATATATTTT. Protein product: CASSYLKRGNTIYF.

The genes are TRBV18 and TRBJ2-5; 8 bases are a match to TRBD1. Trimming at V came to 5 bases and at J to 2 bases, leaving 1 base not matched to a gene. The V gene's germline CDR1 is KGHSH and CDR2 LQKENI. The CDR3 extends over 13 amino acids. In nucleotides, the CDR3 is TGTGCCAGCTCAAGGGACAGGCAAGAGACCCAGTACTTC. Its protein product is CASSRDRQETQYF.

This clone was observed a single time. The chain carries TRBV5-5 and TRBJ2-7; D perhaps matches TRBD2 (7 bases). CDR3 length: 14 amino acids. Looked up from germline, CDR1 is SGHKS and CDR2 is YYEKEE (reference sequence). The germline V and J ends were trimmed by 2 bases and 7 bases, with 16 bases remaining between them. The CDR3 DNA sequence: TGTGCCAGCAGCTTCTTTCGGGGGGCCAGGGAGCAGTACTTC. Its protein is CASSFFRGAREQYF.

The chain joins TRBV2 to TRBJ1-2; TRBD1 agrees at 9 bases. V was pared by 4 bases and J by 3 bases, with 3 bases of the junction left unmatched. The CDR3 runs 14 residues. The germline gives CDR1 SNHLY, CDR2 FYNNEI. The CDR3 sequence is CASSADRGHYGYTF. CDR3 bases: TGTGCCAGCAGTGCGGACAGGGGACACTATGGCTACACCTTC.

The V gene is TRBV18, the J gene TRBJ1-1, with 7 bases aligning to TRBD1. This CDR3 comprises 14 residues. CDR1 is KGHSH and CDR2 is LQKENI in the germline V gene. V dropped 5 bases and J dropped 11; count of bases not matched to a gene: 14. This CDR3 reads CASSSGTDITRAFF. The CDR3 bases are TGTGCCAGCTCATCCGGGACAGATATCACAAGGGCTTTCTTT. Full variable domain (remainder filled in from reference TRBV18 and TRBJ1-1): NAGVMQNPRHLVRRRGQEARLRCSPMKGHSHVYWYRQLPEEGLKFMVYLQKENIIDESGMPKERFSAEFPKEGPSILRIQQVVRGDSAAYFCASSSGTDITRAFFGQGTRLTVV.

The chain combines TRBV6-1 with TRBJ1-1; TRBD1 agrees at 7 bases. This CDR3 has 15 amino acids. The V segment lost 3 bases and the J segment 6 bases; nucleotides outside the gene matches: 10. Germline V gene data show CDR1 as MNHNS and CDR2 as SASEGT. The CDR3 DNA follows: TGTGCCAGCAGTGATCGACAGGGAAAGGTCGCTGAAGCTTTCTTT. This codes for CASSDRQGKVAEAFF.

The V call is TRBV7-8, the J call TRBJ1-6; D perhaps matches TRBD1 (5 bases). CDR1 is SGHVS and CDR2 is FQNEAQ in the germline V gene. V was shortened by 1 base and J by 8 bases, with 12 bases between the two germline ends. The CDR3 is 15 residues long. The chain's CDR3 is CASSLERGVYSPLHF. DNA for the CDR3: TGTGCCAGCAGCTTAGAGCGGGGGGTCTATTCACCCCTCCACTTT.

The V gene is TRBV27, the J gene TRBJ1-1; no clear D. The CDR3 length is 15 residues. Trimming shortened V by 2 bases and J by 1 base, and 11 bases separated the two germline ends. Germline assignment: CDR1 MNHEY and CDR2 SMNVEV (reference sequence). The DNA for the CDR3 is TGTGCCAGCAGTTTACGACGGAGTAAGAACACTGAAGCTTTCTTT. Amino acids: CASSLRRSKNTEAFF.

J is TRBJ1-2 and V is TRBV27, with 9 nucleotides matching TRBD1. Trimming cost V 6 bases and J 6 bases; bases outside gene matches: 8. This CDR3 is 14 amino acids long. Germline CDR1 MNHEY, CDR2 SMNVEV (reference sequence). This CDR3 is CASSQDRGGNGYTF. Written as DNA, the CDR3 is TGTGCCAGCAGCCAGGACAGGGGCGGGAATGGCTACACCTTC.

The chain couples TRBV7-8 to TRBJ2-3, with D possibly being TRBD1 (5 bases). The V gene's germline CDR1 is SGHVS and CDR2 FQNEAQ. The CDR3 covers 17 residues. V dropped 0 bases and J dropped 5 bases, with 18 bases sitting between them. The CDR3 here is CASSLALASRRGDTQYF. In DNA form, the CDR3 reads TGTGCCAGCAGCTTAGCGCTCGCCTCCCGAAGGGGAGATACGCAGTATTTT. Using reference TRBV7-8 and TRBJ2-3 for the parts outside the CDR3, the full variable domain is GAGVSQSPRYKVAKRGQDVALRCDPISGHVSLFWYQQALGQGPEFLTYFQNEAQLDKSGLPSDRFFAERPEGSVSTLKIQRTQQEDSAVYLCASSLALASRRGDTQYFGPGTRLTVL.

The chain uses TRBV6-6 and TRBJ1-2; 7 bases agree with TRBD1. V lost 2 bases to trimming and J lost 7 bases; unmatched junction nucleotides: 7. The CDR3 covers 14 residues. The germline CDR1 and CDR2 sequences are MNHNY and SVGAGI (reference sequence). The CDR3 is CASSYAAAGGGYTF. The CDR3 bases are TGTGCCAGCAGTTACGCGGCGGCAGGGGGTGGCTACACCTTC.

The genes are TRBV2 and TRBJ1-5; TRBD1 matches 7 bases. Germline-derived CDR1 and CDR2 are SNHLY and FYNNEI. Unmatched junction bases numbered 7, after V lost 6 bases and J lost 2 bases. The CDR3 has 15 amino acids. The CDR3 DNA follows: TGTGCCAGCAGGCCGACAGGGCTTGGCAATCAGCCCCAGCATTTT. Residues: CASRPTGLGNQPQHF. Together with reference TRBV2 and TRBJ1-5, the CDR3 gives the full variable domain: EPEVTQTPSHQVTQMGQEVILRCVPISNHLYFYWYRQILGQKVEFLVSFYNNEISEKSEIFDDQFSVERPDGSNFTLKIRSTKLEDSAMYFCASRPTGLGNQPQHFGDGTRLSIL.

The chain employs TRBV4-1 and TRBJ1-4, with TRBD1 identical over 7 bases. Germline V gene sequence: CDR1 MGHRA, CDR2 YSYEKL. The junction had 11 bases not matched to a gene; V was cut back by 3 bases and J by 7 bases. CDR3 length equals 16 residues. The CDR3 region has the DNA TGCGCCAGCAGCCACGCCTCCGGGACAGTGGGTGAAAAACTGTTTTTT. Protein sequence: CASSHASGTVGEKLFF.

The chain couples TRBV12-3 or TRBV12-4 to TRBJ2-2; D is uncertain. V lost 4 bases and J 4 bases, leaving 4 bases between the germline ends. CDR3 size: 12 residues. CDR3 in amino acids: CASSYSTGELFF. DNA for the CDR3: TGTGCCAGCAGTTACAGCACCGGGGAGCTGTTTTTT.

There are a few counts of this clone. V usage is TRBV10-3 and J usage is TRBJ1-1; 9 positions match TRBD1. The length of the CDR3 is 14 residues. CDR1 and CDR2 (germline): ENHRY, SYGVKD. Germline trimming cut 11 bases from V and 3 bases from J; bases unmatched to any gene: 10. The CDR3 loop reads CAAHRGRVDTEAFF. CDR3 coding DNA: TGTGCCGCCCACAGGGGGCGCGTAGACACTGAAGCTTTCTTT.

This rearrangement joins TRBV5-4 to TRBJ2-1, with no clear D. V lost 0 bases and J lost 3, with 7 bases in between. Germline CDR1 is SGHNT and CDR2 is YYREEE (reference sequence). The length of the CDR3 is 14 residues. CDR3 nucleotides: TGTGCCAGCAGCTTGGGACTTTTCTACAATGAGCAGTTCTTC. Its protein is CASSLGLFYNEQFF.

The sample holds one count of this clone. This chain joins TRBV14 and TRBJ2-7; TRBD2 matches 11 bases. The CDR3 consists of 16 residues. The germline gives CDR1 SGHDN, CDR2 FVKESK. The V gene end was trimmed by 4 bases and the J gene end by 2 bases; junction bases not matched to a gene: 7. The CDR3 coding sequence is TGTGCCAGCAGCCTCCGACTAGCGGGAACAACCTACGAGCAGTACTTC. As protein: CASSLRLAGTTYEQYF.

This clone occurred a few times. This chain links TRBV7-8 with TRBJ1-2, with TRBD1 matching 10 bases. With 1 base clipped from V and 8 bases from J, the junction kept 4 bases outside the gene matches. Germline lookup yields CDR1 SGHVS and CDR2 FQNEAQ. The CDR3 runs 14 residues. This chain's CDR3 is CASSLGQGAYGYTF. The CDR3 region has the DNA TGTGCCAGCAGCTTAGGACAGGGGGCCTACGGCTACACCTTC.

In its sample, this clone was seen once. The chain employs TRBV7-2 and TRBJ2-3; 7 bases are shared with TRBD1. The CDR3 is 16 amino acids. The V gene's germline CDR1 is SGHTA and CDR2 FQGNSA. With 6 bases clipped from V and 1 base from J, the junction kept 10 bases outside the gene matches. CDR3 coding DNA: TGTGCCAGCAGACTTAGCAGACAGGGAGGCACAGATACGCAGTATTTT. Encoded protein: CASRLSRQGGTDTQYF. The full variable domain, rest sourced from reference TRBV7-2 and TRBJ2-3, is GAGVSQSPSNKVTEKGKDVELRCDPISGHTALYWYRQSLGQGLEFLIYFQGNSAPDKSGLPSDRFSAERTGGSVSTLTIQRTQQEDSAVYLCASRLSRQGGTDTQYFGPGTRLTVL.

The chain links TRBV28 to TRBJ2-1; TRBD1 might be the D (7 bases). CDR1 and CDR2 (germline): MDHEN, SYDVKM. V was trimmed by 5 bases and J by 15 bases, leaving 14 bases between them. This CDR3 region has 11 residues. The CDR3 reads CASSNPGGSFF. The CDR3 nucleotides are TGTGCCAGCAGTAATCCAGGGGGGTCGTTCTTC.

The J gene is TRBJ2-5, the V gene TRBV9; possibly TRBD1 for D (6 bases). Looked up from germline, CDR1 is SGDLS and CDR2 is YYNGEE. The CDR3 length is 14 residues. V gave up 0 bases and J gave up 5 bases, with 11 bases separating them. CDR3 protein: CASSVEGGHETQYF. In nucleotides, the CDR3 is TGTGCCAGCAGCGTAGAAGGGGGTCACGAGACCCAGTACTTC.